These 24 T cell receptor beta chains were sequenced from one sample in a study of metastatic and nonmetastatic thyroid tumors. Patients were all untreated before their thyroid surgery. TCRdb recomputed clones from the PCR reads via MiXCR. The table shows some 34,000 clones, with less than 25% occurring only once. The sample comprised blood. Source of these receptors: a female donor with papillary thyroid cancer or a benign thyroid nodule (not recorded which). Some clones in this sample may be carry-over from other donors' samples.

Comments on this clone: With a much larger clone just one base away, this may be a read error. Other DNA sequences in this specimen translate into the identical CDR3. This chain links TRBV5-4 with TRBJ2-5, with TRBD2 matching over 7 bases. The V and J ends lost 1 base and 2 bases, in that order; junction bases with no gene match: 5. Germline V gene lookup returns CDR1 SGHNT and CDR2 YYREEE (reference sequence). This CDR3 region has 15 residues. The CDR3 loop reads CASSLSGGGQETQYF. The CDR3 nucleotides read TGTGCCAGCAGCTTGTCGGGAGGAGGTCAAGAGACCCAGTACTTC.

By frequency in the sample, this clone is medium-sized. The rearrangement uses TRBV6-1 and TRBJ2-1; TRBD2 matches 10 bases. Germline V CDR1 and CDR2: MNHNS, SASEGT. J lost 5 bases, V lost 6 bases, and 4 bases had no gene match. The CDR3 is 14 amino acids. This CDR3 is CASRSGLANNEQFF. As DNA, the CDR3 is TGTGCCAGCAGGTCGGGACTAGCGAACAATGAGCAGTTCTTC.

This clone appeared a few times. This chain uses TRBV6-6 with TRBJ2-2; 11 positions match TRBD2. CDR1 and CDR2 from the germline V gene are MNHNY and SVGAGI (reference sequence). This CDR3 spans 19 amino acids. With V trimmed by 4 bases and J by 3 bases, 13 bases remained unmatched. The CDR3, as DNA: TGTGCCAGCAGTTTTATAGCTAGCGGGAGGCCCTTCCACACCGGGGAGCTGTTTTTT. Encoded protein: CASSFIASGRPFHTGELFF.

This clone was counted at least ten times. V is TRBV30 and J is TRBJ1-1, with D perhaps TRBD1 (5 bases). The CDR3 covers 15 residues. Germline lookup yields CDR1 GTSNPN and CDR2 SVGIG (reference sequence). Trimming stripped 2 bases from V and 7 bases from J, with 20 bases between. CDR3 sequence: CAWSTWDARTGEAFF. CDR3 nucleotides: TGTGCCTGGAGTACTTGGGACGCCCGAACAGGTGAAGCTTTCTTT.

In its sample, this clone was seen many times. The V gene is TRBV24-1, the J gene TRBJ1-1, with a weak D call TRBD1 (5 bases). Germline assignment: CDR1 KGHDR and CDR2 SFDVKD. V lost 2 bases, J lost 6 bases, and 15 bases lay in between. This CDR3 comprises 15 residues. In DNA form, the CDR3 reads TGTGCCACCAGTGATTCATGGGGGGAGAGCTCTGAAGCTTTCTTT. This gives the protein CATSDSWGESSEAFF.

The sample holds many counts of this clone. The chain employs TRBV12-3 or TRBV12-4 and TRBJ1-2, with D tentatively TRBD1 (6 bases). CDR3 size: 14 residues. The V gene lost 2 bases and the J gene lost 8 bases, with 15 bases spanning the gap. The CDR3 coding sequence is TGTGCCAGCAGTTTATCATCGGGGGGCCGGGGCTACACCTTC. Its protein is CASSLSSGGRGYTF.

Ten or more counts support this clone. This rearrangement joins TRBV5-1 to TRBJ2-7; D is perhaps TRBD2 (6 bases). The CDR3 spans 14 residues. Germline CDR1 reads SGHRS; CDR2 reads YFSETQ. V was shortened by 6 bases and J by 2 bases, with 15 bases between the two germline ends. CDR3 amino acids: CASKGSGDPYEQYF. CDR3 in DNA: TGCGCCAGCAAGGGATCGGGGGACCCCTACGAGCAGTACTTC. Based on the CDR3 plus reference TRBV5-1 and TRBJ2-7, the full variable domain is KAGVTQTPRYLIKTRGQQVTLSCSPISGHRSVSWYQQTPGQGLQFLFEYFSETQRNKGNFPGRFSGRQFSNSRSEMNVSTLELGDSALYLCASKGSGDPYEQYFGPGTRLTVT.

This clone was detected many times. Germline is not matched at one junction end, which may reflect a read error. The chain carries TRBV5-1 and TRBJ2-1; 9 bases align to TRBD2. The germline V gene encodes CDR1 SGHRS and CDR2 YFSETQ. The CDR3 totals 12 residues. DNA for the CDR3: TGCGCCAGCAGCTTGGAGGAGCGGGAGGCCTATTTC. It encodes CASSLEEREAYF.

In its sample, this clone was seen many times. Here the CDR3 reads CAWSVTAPGDGYTF. In DNA, the CDR3 is TGTGCCTGGAGTGTAACGGCGCCGGGGGATGGCTACACCTTC. The rearrangement uses TRBV30 and TRBJ1-2, with D perhaps TRBD1 (5 bases). Germline V lookup: CDR1 GTSNPN, CDR2 SVGIG (reference sequence). Trimming pared 0 bases from V and 6 bases from J, leaving 14 bases between. The CDR3 runs to 14 residues. Based on the CDR3 plus reference TRBV30 and TRBJ1-2, the full variable domain is SQTIHQWPATLVQPVGSPLSLECTVEGTSNPNLYWYRQAAGRGLQLLFYSVGIGQISSEVPQNLSASRPQDRQFILSSKKLLLSDSGFYLCAWSVTAPGDGYTFGSGTRLTVV.

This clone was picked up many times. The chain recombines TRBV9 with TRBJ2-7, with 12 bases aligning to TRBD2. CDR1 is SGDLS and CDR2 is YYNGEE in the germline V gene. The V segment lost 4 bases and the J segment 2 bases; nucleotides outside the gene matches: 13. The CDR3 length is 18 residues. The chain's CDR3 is CASSTRLAGVLYPYEQYF. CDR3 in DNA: TGTGCCAGCAGCACTCGACTAGCGGGAGTTCTTTACCCCTACGAGCAGTACTTC.

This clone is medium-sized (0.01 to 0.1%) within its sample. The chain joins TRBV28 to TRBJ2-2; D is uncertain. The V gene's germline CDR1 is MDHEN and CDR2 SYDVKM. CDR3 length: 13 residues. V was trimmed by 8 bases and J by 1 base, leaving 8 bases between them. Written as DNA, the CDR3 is TGTGCCAGCCACAAAGGGAACACCGGGGAGCTGTTTTTT. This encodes CASHKGNTGELFF.

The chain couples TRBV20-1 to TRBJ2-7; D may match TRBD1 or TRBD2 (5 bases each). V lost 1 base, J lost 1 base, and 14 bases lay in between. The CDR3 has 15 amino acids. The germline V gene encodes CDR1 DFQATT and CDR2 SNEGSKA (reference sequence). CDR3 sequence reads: CSARVGTARSYEQYF. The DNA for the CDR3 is TGCAGTGCTAGAGTAGGGACGGCGAGGTCCTACGAGCAGTACTTC.

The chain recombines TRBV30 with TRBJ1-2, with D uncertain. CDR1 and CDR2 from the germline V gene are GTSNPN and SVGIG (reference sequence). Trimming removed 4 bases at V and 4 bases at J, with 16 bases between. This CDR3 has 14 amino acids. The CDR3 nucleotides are TGTGCCTGGACCCGACGTCCGGGCATCTATGGCTACACCTTC. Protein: CAWTRRPGIYGYTF.

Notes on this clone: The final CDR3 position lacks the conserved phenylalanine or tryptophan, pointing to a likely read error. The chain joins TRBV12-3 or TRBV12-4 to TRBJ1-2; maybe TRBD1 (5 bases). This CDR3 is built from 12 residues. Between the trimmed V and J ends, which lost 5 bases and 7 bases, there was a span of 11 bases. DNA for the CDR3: TGTGCCAGCAGTCCCTGGGGGAGTGGCTACACCATC. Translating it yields CASSPWGSGYTI.

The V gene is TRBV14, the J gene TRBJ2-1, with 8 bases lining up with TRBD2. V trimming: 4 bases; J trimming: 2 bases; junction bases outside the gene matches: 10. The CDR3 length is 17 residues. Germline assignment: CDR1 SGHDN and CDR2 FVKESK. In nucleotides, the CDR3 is TGTGCCAGCAGCCTCCTACCCCAGGGACTAGCCTACAATGAGCAGTTCTTC. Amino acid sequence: CASSLLPQGLAYNEQFF.

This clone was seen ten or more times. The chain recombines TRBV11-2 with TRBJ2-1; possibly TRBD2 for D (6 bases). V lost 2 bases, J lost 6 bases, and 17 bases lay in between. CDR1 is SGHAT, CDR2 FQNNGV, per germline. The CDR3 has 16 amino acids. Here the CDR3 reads CASSLKVLARVNEQFF. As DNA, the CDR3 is TGTGCCAGCAGCTTAAAGGTTCTAGCGAGGGTCAATGAGCAGTTCTTC.

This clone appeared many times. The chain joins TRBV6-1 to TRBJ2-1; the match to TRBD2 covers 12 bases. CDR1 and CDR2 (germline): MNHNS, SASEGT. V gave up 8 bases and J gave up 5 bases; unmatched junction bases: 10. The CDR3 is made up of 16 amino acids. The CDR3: CASADPGLAGHNEQFF. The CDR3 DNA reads TGTGCCAGCGCCGACCCGGGACTAGCGGGCCACAATGAGCAGTTCTTC.

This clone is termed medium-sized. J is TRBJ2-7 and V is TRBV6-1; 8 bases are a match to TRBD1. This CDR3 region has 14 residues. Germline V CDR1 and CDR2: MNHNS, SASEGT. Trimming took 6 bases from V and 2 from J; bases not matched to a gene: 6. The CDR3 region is CASSRGQGTYEQYF. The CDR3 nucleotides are TGTGCCAGCAGCCGCGGACAGGGCACCTACGAGCAGTACTTC.

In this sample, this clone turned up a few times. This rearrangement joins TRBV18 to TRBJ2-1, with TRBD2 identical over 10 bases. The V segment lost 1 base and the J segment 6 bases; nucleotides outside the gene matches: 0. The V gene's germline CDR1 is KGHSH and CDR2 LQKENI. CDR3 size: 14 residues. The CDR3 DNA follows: TGTGCCAGCTCACCACGGACTAGCGGCAATGAGCAGTTCTTC. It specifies CASSPRTSGNEQFF.

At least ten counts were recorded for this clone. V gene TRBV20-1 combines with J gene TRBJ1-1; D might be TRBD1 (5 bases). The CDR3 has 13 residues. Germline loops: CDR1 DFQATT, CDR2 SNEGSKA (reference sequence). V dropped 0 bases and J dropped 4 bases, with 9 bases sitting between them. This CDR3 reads CSAREVGATEAFF. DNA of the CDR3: TGCAGTGCTAGAGAGGTAGGGGCCACTGAAGCTTTCTTT.

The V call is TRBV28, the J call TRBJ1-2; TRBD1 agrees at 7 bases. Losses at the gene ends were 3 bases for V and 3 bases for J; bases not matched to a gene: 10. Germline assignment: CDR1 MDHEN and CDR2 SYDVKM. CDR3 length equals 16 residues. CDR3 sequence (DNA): TGTGCCAGCAGTTTTATTCCCAGACAGGGACACTATGGCTACACCTTC. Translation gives CASSFIPRQGHYGYTF.

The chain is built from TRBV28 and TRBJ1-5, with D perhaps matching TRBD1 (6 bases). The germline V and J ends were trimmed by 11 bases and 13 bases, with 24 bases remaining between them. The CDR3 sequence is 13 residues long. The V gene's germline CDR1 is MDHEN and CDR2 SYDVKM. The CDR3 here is CASKGGGSHPQHF. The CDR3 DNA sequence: TGTGCCTCTAAAGGGGGGGGTAGTCATCCTCAGCATTTT.

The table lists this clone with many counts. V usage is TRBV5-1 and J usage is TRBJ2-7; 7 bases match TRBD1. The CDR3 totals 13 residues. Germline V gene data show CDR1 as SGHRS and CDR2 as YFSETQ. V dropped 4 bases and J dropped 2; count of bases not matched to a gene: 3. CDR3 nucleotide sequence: TGCGCCAGCAGCCAGGGGGACACCTACGAGCAGTACTTC. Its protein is CASSQGDTYEQYF. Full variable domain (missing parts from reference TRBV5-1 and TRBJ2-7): KAGVTQTPRYLIKTRGQQVTLSCSPISGHRSVSWYQQTPGQGLQFLFEYFSETQRNKGNFPGRFSGRQFSNSRSEMNVSTLELGDSALYLCASSQGDTYEQYFGPGTRLTVT.

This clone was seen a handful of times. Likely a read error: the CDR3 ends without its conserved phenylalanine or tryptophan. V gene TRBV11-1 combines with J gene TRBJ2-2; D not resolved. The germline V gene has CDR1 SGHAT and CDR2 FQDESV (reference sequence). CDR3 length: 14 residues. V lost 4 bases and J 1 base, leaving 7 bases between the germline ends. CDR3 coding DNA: TGTGCCAGCAGCTCTAGAATGAACACCGGGGAGCTGTTTCTT. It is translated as CASSSRMNTGELFL.